This is a list of T cell receptor beta chains from one sample in a study of T-cell memory formation after mild COVID-19. Via MiXCR, TCRdb re-called the 5' RACE reads, giving one row per CDR3 protein. The repertoire has 250,000 to 350,000 distinct CDR3 sequences, just under 20% of them found once; the top ten carry over 20%. Input material: PBMCs or a T cell subset sorted from them (not recorded which). The receptors shown here come from a man younger than 30 who had mild COVID-19 (a few samples of this study predate the infection). Cell type and time point are not known. Both conserved end residues are trimmed from each CDR3. Fields, in order: CDR3 protein, D gene, clone size, V gene. The D gene is left open where the match is weak. Some rows mark clone size as missing; the rest say once, few, many or name a class of expanded clone.

CDR3aa: ASSLKWPGELF; d_gene: NA; abundance: NA; v_gene: TRBV7-9
CDR3aa: ASGKKETQY; d_gene: NA; abundance: NA; v_gene: TRBV7-8
CDR3aa: ASSSLGQGAQKLF; d_gene: TRBD1; abundance: NA; v_gene: TRBV12-3/TRBV12-4
CDR3aa: ASSELAGGTQY; d_gene: TRBD2; abundance: NA; v_gene: TRBV6-1
CDR3aa: ASSVSAGTTDTQY; d_gene: NA; abundance: few; v_gene: TRBV9
CDR3aa: ASSLGFGAF; d_gene: NA; abundance: few; v_gene: TRBV5-6
CDR3aa: ASRPVATNEKLF; d_gene: NA; abundance: NA; v_gene: TRBV5-1
CDR3aa: ASSVGGTGLQNIQY; d_gene: TRBD1; abundance: once; v_gene: TRBV9
CDR3aa: SVASRGYGYT; d_gene: NA; abundance: NA; v_gene: TRBV20-1
CDR3aa: ASSVSMYTEAF; d_gene: NA; abundance: NA; v_gene: TRBV9
CDR3aa: ASSLVYSPNQPQH; d_gene: NA; abundance: many; v_gene: TRBV7-2
CDR3aa: ASRGIYEQY; d_gene: NA; abundance: few; v_gene: TRBV5-1
CDR3aa: ASSFPDRANTEAF; d_gene: TRBD1; abundance: NA; v_gene: TRBV5-1
CDR3aa: ATSDPEGTEAF; d_gene: NA; abundance: NA; v_gene: TRBV24-1